This T cell receptor (beta chain) was sequenced in a study of cytomegalovirus exposure and HLA in healthy donors. Study in general: Among the 300 to 400 donors who were genotyped, around 77% fell in the genetic ancestry cluster that is associated with self-reported Caucasian donors. Findings and caveats of the study: A few CMV-associated chains proved CMV antigen-specific in vitro.

V shed 1 base and J shed 4 bases, with 8 bases lying between them. Germline V gives CDR1 MDHEN, CDR2 SYDVKM. CDR3 size: 13 residues. With 60 Vbeta and 13 Jbeta primers, the PCR was carried out. Here immunoSEQ multiplex PCR was the method, and the copy in TCRdb shows in-frame clones only, minus some. The sample lists 150,000 to 200,000 clones; approximately 78% were seen once. As regards this clone: Its antigen is not known.

Sequencing was carried out using PBMCs. The chain has TRBV28 and TRBJ2-7; D is uncertain. The clonotype was recovered from a woman between 18 and 29 years old in good health and CMV-seronegative. As DNA, the CDR3 is TGTGCCAGCAGTTTATCCCCTCGGTACGAGCAGTACTTC. Protein sequence: CASSLSPRYEQYF.